The rows below give T cell receptor beta chains drawn from one sample of a study of blood T cell repertoires in COVID-19. Profiling relied on immunoSEQ multiplex PCR, and the TCRdb table lists in-frame clones only, not all of them. The data show a few hundred thousand clones, 83% seen once. Sample: PBMCs or T cells enriched from blood (not recorded which). The receptor source for this set is a woman in her fifties or sixties who had recovered from COVID-19. CDR3s include the opening cysteine and the closing phenylalanine or tryptophan. A D gene is named only where the DNA matches it firmly. The size of a clone is reported for some rows only, either as once, few or many, or as a class for expanded clones.

>TRBV10-3|TRBJ2-3|-|-
TGTGCCATCAAGGGGTCCTTTGCCACAGATACGCAGTATTTT
CAIKGSFATDTQYF
>TRBV6-5|TRBJ1-5|-|-
TGTGCCAGCACTACATTAGGGGCGAAATATCAGCCCCAGCATTTT
CASTTLGAKYQPQHF
>TRBV19|TRBJ1-5|-|-
TGTGCCAGTAGTAGTGACAGGTTGAGCAATCAGCCCCAGCATTTT
CASSSDRLSNQPQHF
>TRBV20-1|TRBJ1-1|-|-
TGCAGTGCTGGGCGGGGTCCTGAAGCTTTCTTT
CSAGRGPEAFF
>TRBV7-8|TRBJ2-6|-|-
TGTGCCAGCAGCTTAGCGCGGGGAGCTGGGGCCAACGTCCTGACTTTC
CASSLARGAGANVLTF
>TRBV2|TRBJ2-7|-|-
TGTGCCAGCAGGAGGAACGGGGGACCCTACGAGCAGTACTTC
CASRRNGGPYEQYF
>TRBV5-1|TRBJ2-2|-|few
TGCGCCAGCAGGAGGGAACCCGGCCACACCGGGGAGCTGTTTTTT
CASRREPGHTGELFF
>TRBV5-1|TRBJ2-7|-|-
TGCGCCAGCAGCTTGGGAGGGGGGGCGGACGAGCAGTACTTC
CASSLGGGADEQYF
>TRBV29-1|TRBJ2-5|-|-
TGCAGCGTTGAAAAACGGGGATTTGGAGAGACCCAGTACTTC
CSVEKRGFGETQYF
>TRBV14|TRBJ2-1|-|-
TGTGCCAGCAGCGCCGGACTTTTTCCGCAGTTCTTC
CASSAGLFPQFF
>TRBV9|TRBJ2-1|TRBD2|-
TGTGCCAGCAGCCCCCGGACTAGCGGGGGGAACAATGAGCAGTTCTTC
CASSPRTSGGNNEQFF
>TRBV7-3|TRBJ1-1|-|-
TGTGCCAGCAGCCCCACAGGGAACACTGAAGCTTTCTTT
CASSPTGNTEAFF
>TRBV2|TRBJ1-6|-|-
TGTGCCAGCAGGTCCGGGGGGGTCGGATCACCCCTCCACTTT
CASRSGGVGSPLHF
>TRBV28|TRBJ1-1|-|-
TGTGCCAGCAGCCCGACAGACCAGATAAACACTGAAGCTTTCTTT
CASSPTDQINTEAFF
>TRBV19|TRBJ1-2|TRBD1|once
TGTGCCAGTAGTATCTCCCCGGGACAGGGGAACTATGGCTACACCTTC
CASSISPGQGNYGYTF
>TRBV6-5|TRBJ2-1|TRBD2|-
TGTGCCAGCAGCCCAGACAGCGGGAGGGAGAGAGAGCAGTTCTTC
CASSPDSGREREQFF
>TRBV7-9|TRBJ1-1|-|once
TGTGCCAGCAGCCCCTCCGGGATAAGGAACACTGAAGCTTTCTTT
CASSPSGIRNTEAFF
>TRBV13|TRBJ1-1|-|-
TGTGCCAGCAGCTCACAGGGTGAAGCTTTCTTT
CASSSQGEAFF
>TRBV12-3/TRBV12-4|TRBJ2-7|TRBD1|-
TGTGCCAGCAGGAACAGGGGAACCTACGAGCAGTACTTC
CASRNRGTYEQYF
>TRBV7-2|TRBJ2-4|TRBD1|-
TGTGCCAGCAGCCGACAGGGTAACATTCAGTACTTC
CASSRQGNIQYF
>TRBV11-3|TRBJ1-2|TRBD1|-
TGTGCCAGCAGCTCCCGGGACAGGGGGCTTCTAGAGGGCTACACCTTC
CASSSRDRGLLEGYTF
>TRBV4-3|TRBJ2-5|TRBD2|-
TGCGCCAGCAGCACCCGGGGCGGGGGAGAGACCCAGTACTTC
CASSTRGGGETQYF
>TRBV25-1|TRBJ1-2|-|once
TGTGCCAGCTTCACCCCAGGGGATGGCTACACCTTC
CASFTPGDGYTF
>TRBV7-9|TRBJ1-5|TRBD1|-
TGTGCCAGCAGCTTAGAAGACAGGGGCAATCAGCCCCAGCATTTT
CASSLEDRGNQPQHF
>TRBV12-3/TRBV12-4|TRBJ1-5|-|-
TGTGCCAGCAGTTCCCAGTTTCAGCCCCAGCATTTT
CASSSQFQPQHF
>TRBV4-1|TRBJ1-2|-|few
TGCGCCAGCAGCCAAGTATCAGGGGCGGACTATGGCTACACCTTC
CASSQVSGADYGYTF